This T cell receptor (beta chain) originates from a study of metastatic and nonmetastatic thyroid tumors. Study-level information: Across peripheral blood and tumor or nodule tissue samples taken from malignant and benign thyroid patients, the repertoires were compared with one another.

Each patient went into thyroid surgery without having received any treatment. In the authors' methods: To classify distant metastasis in papillary thyroid cancer, a model was built from CDR3 differences across clinicopathological groups. Through MiXCR, TCRdb re-clonotyped the PCR reads. These V and J calls are TCRdb output, not the study's own analysis. The sample holds 70,000 or so clones, approximately 15% seen once. In this sample, this clone turned up once. Material for sequencing was blood. The TCR was taken from a male donor with papillary thyroid cancer or a benign thyroid nodule (not recorded which). Some clones in this sample may be carry-over from other donors' samples.

The CDR3 coding sequence is TGCGCCAGCAGCCAACGGGGAGGGAGGACGAACACCGGGGAGCTGTTTTTT. Encoded protein: CASSQRGGRTNTGELFF. V usage is TRBV4-1 and J usage is TRBJ2-2; TRBD2 aligns across 7 bases. The CDR3 spans 17 residues. V lost 2 bases, J lost 0 bases, and 6 bases stayed unmatched. The germline V gene has CDR1 MGHRA and CDR2 YSYEKL.